The clone carrying this TCR beta chain was observed a handful of times. The antigen remains undetermined. PCR amplification relied on 60 Vbeta primers (plus 13 Jbeta primers). Some clones are missing from TCRdb's copy, which holds only in-frame ones; the method was immunoSEQ multiplex PCR. The table has under 110,000 clones, over 75% seen once; the top ten hold approximately 3.6%. These data belong to a study of cytomegalovirus exposure and HLA in healthy donors. Study outcomes and limitations: Available immune exposure information was restricted to CMV serostatus only.

This CDR3 region has 11 residues. V was shortened by 7 bases and J by 2 bases, with 5 bases between the two germline ends. Germline V lookup: CDR1 SNHLY, CDR2 FYNNEI. The chain couples TRBV2 to TRBJ1-1; no reliable D call. The sequence was obtained from a man aged 55 to 70 in good health and CMV-seronegative. Source material: PBMCs. CDR3 loop: CASNPNTEAFF. CDR3 DNA sequence: TGTGCCAGCAATCCTAACACTGAAGCTTTCTTT.